The rows below give T cell receptor beta chains drawn from one sample of a study of control samples from healthy donors and cancer patients. Profiled with immunoSEQ multiplex PCR; TCRdb holds only in-frame clones, not every one. The sample lists about 130,000 clones; 91% were seen once. Sequenced input: blood. The origin of the receptors is a man younger than 35 in good health. The CDR3 runs from the conserved cysteine through the conserved F or W. The order of the fields is clone size, D gene, J gene, V gene, CDR3 DNA, CDR3 protein. The D gene is left open where the match is weak. Not every row has a clone size; where given, it reads once, few, many or a size class.

size: -; D: -; J: TRBJ1-6; V: TRBV6-5; DNA: TGTGCCAGCAGTATCACCCAGGGTTCACCCCTCCACTTT; CDR3: CASSITQGSPLHF
size: -; D: -; J: TRBJ1-6; V: TRBV18; DNA: TGTGCCAGCTCACCACAGGGAAGCTCCTATAATTCACCCCTCCACTTT; CDR3: CASSPQGSSYNSPLHF
size: -; D: -; J: TRBJ1-2; V: TRBV12-3/TRBV12-4; DNA: TGTGCCAGCAGTTTACAAACGCCCGCTGGCTACACCTTC; CDR3: CASSLQTPAGYTF
size: -; D: -; J: TRBJ1-6; V: TRBV2; DNA: TGTGCCAGCAGTGAGGCGAGCTCCTATAATTCACCCCTCCACTTT; CDR3: CASSEASSYNSPLHF
size: -; D: -; J: TRBJ2-3; V: TRBV11-2; DNA: TGTGCCAGCAGCTTAGATGGTAGTACAGATACGCAGTATTTT; CDR3: CASSLDGSTDTQYF
size: -; D: -; J: TRBJ2-5; V: TRBV7-9; DNA: TGTGCCAGCAGTCGCGACATACAGGGAGAGACCCAGTACTTC; CDR3: CASSRDIQGETQYF
size: once; D: -; J: TRBJ1-1; V: TRBV12-5; DNA: TGTGCTAGTGGTAAAGAGGGTTTCACTGAAGCTTTCTTT; CDR3: CASGKEGFTEAFF
size: -; D: -; J: TRBJ1-3; V: TRBV30; DNA: TGTGCCTGGAGTACAGGCGCCTCTGGAAACACCATATATTTT; CDR3: CAWSTGASGNTIYF
size: -; D: -; J: TRBJ2-5; V: TRBV21-1; DNA: TGTGCCAGCAGCAAATGCGGGTCTGGCGGAAAAGAGACCCAGTACTTC; CDR3: CASSKCGSGGKETQYF
size: -; D: TRBD1; J: TRBJ2-1; V: TRBV27; DNA: TGTGCCAGCAGTTTAAGTTGGGACAGGGGGACCTACAATGAGCAGTTCTTC; CDR3: CASSLSWDRGTYNEQFF
size: once; D: TRBD1; J: TRBJ2-3; V: TRBV10-3; DNA: TGTGCCACCCGCCAGGACAGGGGGGCCAATACGCAGTATTTT; CDR3: CATRQDRGANTQYF
size: -; D: -; J: TRBJ2-3; V: TRBV15; DNA: TGTGCCACCAGCAGGATCCCGGGGGACCCCAAGTATTTT; CDR3: CATSRIPGDPKYF
size: -; D: TRBD1; J: TRBJ1-4; V: TRBV14; DNA: TGTGCCAGCAGCCCTGGGGACAGGGCGTTTAATGAAAAACTGTTTTTT; CDR3: CASSPGDRAFNEKLFF
size: -; D: -; J: TRBJ2-1; V: TRBV10-3; DNA: TGTGCCATCAGTGAGTCTGCAGGGGGGGACTACAATGAGCAGTTCTTC; CDR3: CAISESAGGDYNEQFF
size: -; D: -; J: TRBJ1-5; V: TRBV7-8; DNA: TGTGCCAGCAGCGCAACGGGGCAGCCCCAGCATTTT; CDR3: CASSATGQPQHF
size: medium-sized; D: TRBD2; J: TRBJ2-5; V: TRBV6-1; DNA: TGTGCCAGCAGTGAATCGAGCGGGGGTCAGGAGACCCAGTACTTC; CDR3: CASSESSGGQETQYF
size: -; D: -; J: TRBJ1-1; V: TRBV18; DNA: TGTGCCAGCTCACAGGGGTTTGACGCGAACACTGAAGCTTTCTTT; CDR3: CASSQGFDANTEAFF
size: -; D: -; J: TRBJ1-1; V: TRBV7-9; DNA: TGTGCCAGCAGCTTATTGGCAGGGCCCACTGAAGCTTTCTTT; CDR3: CASSLLAGPTEAFF
size: once; D: -; J: TRBJ1-4; V: TRBV11-2; DNA: TGTGCCAGCAGCTTAAAGGCACCAGGGATGGCCGAAAAACTGTTTTTT; CDR3: CASSLKAPGMAEKLFF
size: -; D: -; J: TRBJ1-2; V: TRBV11-2; DNA: TGTGCCAGCACCCCCCGGACAGACTATGGCTACACCTTC; CDR3: CASTPRTDYGYTF
size: -; D: -; J: TRBJ2-3; V: TRBV7-9; DNA: TGTGCCAGCAGCTTAGCGCGCGGTACGGGGACAGATACGCAGTATTTT; CDR3: CASSLARGTGTDTQYF
size: -; D: -; J: TRBJ2-4; V: TRBV6-5; DNA: TGTGCCAGCAGTCCGAGGGGTGCGGCCAAAAACATTCAGTACTTC; CDR3: CASSPRGAAKNIQYF
size: -; D: TRBD1; J: TRBJ1-2; V: TRBV11-2; DNA: TGTGCCAGCAGCTTAGTGTCGATCGGACCGGGGACAGCTAACTATGGCTACACCTTC; CDR3: CASSLVSIGPGTANYGYTF
size: -; D: -; J: TRBJ2-3; V: TRBV15; DNA: TGTGCCACCAGCAGCGGCTTGGAGGGGACTACAGATACGCAGTATTTT; CDR3: CATSSGLEGTTDTQYF
size: -; D: -; J: TRBJ2-2; V: TRBV2; DNA: TGTGCCAGCTTGGGCGGCAGTACAAACACCGGGGAGCTGTTTTTT; CDR3: CASLGGSTNTGELFF
size: -; D: -; J: TRBJ1-1; V: TRBV7-2; DNA: TGTGCCAGCAGCGTTAGACAGAACACTGAAGCTTTCTTT; CDR3: CASSVRQNTEAFF
size: -; D: TRBD1; J: TRBJ2-7; V: TRBV5-4; DNA: TGTGCCAGCAGCTTGGTCGGCGGGACAGGCCCTGACGAGCAGTACTTC; CDR3: CASSLVGGTGPDEQYF
size: -; D: -; J: TRBJ1-6; V: TRBV6-6; DNA: TGTGCCAGCAGTTCGGACGATAATTCACCCCTCCACTTT; CDR3: CASSSDDNSPLHF
size: once; D: -; J: TRBJ2-1; V: TRBV9; DNA: TGTGCCAGCAGCGTAGGGACGGCACCCTACAATGAGCAGTTCTTC; CDR3: CASSVGTAPYNEQFF
size: -; D: -; J: TRBJ2-3; V: TRBV6-5; DNA: TGTGCCACTACTACTGATACTAGCACAGATACGCAGTATTTT; CDR3: CATTTDTSTDTQYF
size: -; D: -; J: TRBJ1-1; V: TRBV5-6; DNA: TGTGCCAGCAGCTTGGCAGGAGGAAGGGACACTGAAGCTTTCTTT; CDR3: CASSLAGGRDTEAFF
size: -; D: -; J: TRBJ2-7; V: TRBV2; DNA: TGTGCCAGCACCCGGGACCGACTCTACGAGCAGTACTTC; CDR3: CASTRDRLYEQYF
size: -; D: -; J: TRBJ2-2; V: TRBV4-1; DNA: TGCGCCAGCAGCCCCAAGCCGAATCAGGGCACCGGGGAGCTGTTTTTT; CDR3: CASSPKPNQGTGELFF
size: -; D: -; J: TRBJ2-1; V: TRBV6-5; DNA: TGTGCCAGCAGTTTAGGCACGCACAATGAGCAGTTCTTC; CDR3: CASSLGTHNEQFF
size: medium-sized; D: -; J: TRBJ1-4; V: TRBV5-5; DNA: TGTGCCAGCAGCTTGGCCATGAATGAAAAACTGTTTTTT; CDR3: CASSLAMNEKLFF
size: -; D: -; J: TRBJ1-4; V: TRBV30; DNA: TGTGCCTGGAGCTCCGGGGCAGCCGGCGCTAATGAAAAACTGTTTTTT; CDR3: CAWSSGAAGANEKLFF
size: -; D: -; J: TRBJ1-5; V: TRBV13; DNA: TGTGCCAGCAGCTTTACAGGGCAGGAGGGGCAGCCCCAGCATTTT; CDR3: CASSFTGQEGQPQHF
size: -; D: -; J: TRBJ1-6; V: TRBV5-1; DNA: TGCGCCAGCAGCTTGGAATGGGGGAGTTCCTATAATTCACCCCTCCACTTT; CDR3: CASSLEWGSSYNSPLHF
size: -; D: TRBD1; J: TRBJ1-3; V: TRBV7-9; DNA: TGTGCCAGCCGCGAAGACAGGGGAGGAAACACCATATATTTT; CDR3: CASREDRGGNTIYF
size: -; D: -; J: TRBJ1-2; V: TRBV3-1/TRBV3-2; DNA: TGTGCCAGCAGCCAAGGAACAGGGAACTATGGCTACACCTTC; CDR3: CASSQGTGNYGYTF
size: -; D: -; J: TRBJ1-1; V: TRBV7-9; DNA: TGTGCCAGCTTGAGGGGGGAGCACACTGAAGCTTTCTTT; CDR3: CASLRGEHTEAFF
size: -; D: -; J: TRBJ2-7; V: TRBV30; DNA: TGTGCCTGGAGGGACCCCGGGACCATCTACGAGCAGTACTTC; CDR3: CAWRDPGTIYEQYF
size: -; D: TRBD1; J: TRBJ1-2; V: TRBV10-3; DNA: TGTGCCATCAGATACCCCCAGGGGGGACAGGGGAACTATGGCTACACCTTC; CDR3: CAIRYPQGGQGNYGYTF
size: -; D: -; J: TRBJ2-3; V: TRBV7-9; DNA: TGTGCCAGCAGCTTAATTCGCACAGATACGCAGTATTTT; CDR3: CASSLIRTDTQYF
size: -; D: TRBD1; J: TRBJ1-6; V: TRBV6-5; DNA: TGTGCCAGCATTAGGACAGGGGAGACTTCACCCCTCCACTTT; CDR3: CASIRTGETSPLHF
size: -; D: -; J: TRBJ1-2; V: TRBV6-5; DNA: TGTGCCAGCAGTCTAGACGGACCTAACTATGGCTACACCTTC; CDR3: CASSLDGPNYGYTF
size: -; D: -; J: TRBJ1-4; V: TRBV19; DNA: TGTGCCAGTAGGAGGAAGGGAATGGGTGAAAAACTGTTTTTT; CDR3: CASRRKGMGEKLFF
size: -; D: TRBD1; J: TRBJ1-5; V: TRBV13; DNA: TGTGCCAGCAGCTTAGGAGGACAGGGGAGCGATCAGCCCCAGCATTTT; CDR3: CASSLGGQGSDQPQHF
size: -; D: -; J: TRBJ1-2; V: TRBV18; DNA: TGTGCCAGCTCACCAAACCTAGCTAACTATGGCTACACCTTC; CDR3: CASSPNLANYGYTF
size: -; D: TRBD2; J: TRBJ2-5; V: TRBV9; DNA: TGTGCCAGCAGCGGAACTAGCGGGGGGGCGGAGACCCAGTACTTC; CDR3: CASSGTSGGAETQYF
size: -; D: -; J: TRBJ2-7; V: TRBV5-6; DNA: TGTGCCAGCAGCTCGACAGCTACCTACGAGCAGTACTTC; CDR3: CASSSTATYEQYF
size: -; D: -; J: TRBJ2-7; V: TRBV2; DNA: TGTGCCAGCAGTGACTCCTACGAGCAGTACTTC; CDR3: CASSDSYEQYF